The present entry profiles one T cell receptor (beta chain) with its context. The repertoire was sequenced with immunoSEQ multiplex PCR; TCRdb's copy has only in-frame clones and lacks some. The repertoire has approximately 130,000 clones, about nine tenths of them found once; the top ten carry 7.2%. This entry belongs to a study of T cell responses to AZD1222 COVID-19 vaccine. The sample consisted of peripheral blood, taken on day 0 of AZD1222 vaccination. This clonotype was sampled from an adult in good health.

The CDR3 region is CASSHRDNEQFF. DNA for the CDR3: TGTGCCAGCAGCCACCGGGACAATGAGCAGTTCTTC. The rearrangement links TRBV3-1 (or the pseudogene TRBV3-2) to TRBJ2-1, with no clear D. Trimming stripped 3 bases from V and 5 bases from J, with 5 bases between. This CDR3 comprises 12 residues. Germline values: CDR1 LGHDT, CDR2 YNNKEL (reference sequence).